One and the same sample provided the 18 T cell receptor beta chains below, sequenced in a study of T cell repertoires in cytomegalovirus infection. Their target antigens are unknown. TCRdb re-derived calls from the reads in MiXCR, one entry per CDR3 protein. The profile shows around 78,000 distinct CDR3 sequences, under 30% of them singletons. Sample: CD8+ T cells from cultured PBMCs, taken from culture after CMV antigen stimulation. All receptors derive from a human donor in good health (CMV status not recorded). Some clones in this sample may be carry-over from other donors' samples.

The V call is TRBV6-5, the J call TRBJ1-6; a weak D match, TRBD1 (5 bases). V gave up 5 bases and J gave up 0 bases, with 17 bases separating them. The CDR3 contains 18 residues. Germline V gives CDR1 MNHEY, CDR2 SVGAGI. The CDR3 is CASSTTQGLSSYNSPLHF. The CDR3 DNA reads TGTGCCAGCAGTACCACCCAGGGACTTAGCTCCTATAATTCACCCCTCCACTTT.

Many counts were recorded for this clonotype. The chain joins TRBV7-8 to TRBJ2-3, with 8 bases aligning to TRBD1. Germline trimming cut 5 bases from V and 1 base from J; bases unmatched to any gene: 11. CDR3 length: 17 residues. In germline, CDR1 is SGHVS, CDR2 FQNEAQ. The CDR3 reads CASSERTGRLGTDTQYF. CDR3 coding DNA: TGTGCCAGCAGCGAAAGGACAGGGAGATTGGGCACAGATACGCAGTATTTT.

About this clonotype: This may come from a read error, since a much larger clone is one base off. The chain links TRBV7-8 to TRBJ2-7; D perhaps matches TRBD1 (5 bases). The CDR3 loop spans 17 amino acids. Germline V gene lookup returns CDR1 SGHVS and CDR2 FQNEAQ. The CDR3 sequence is CASSPPQGSRYSCEQYF. In DNA, the CDR3 is TGTGCCAGCAGCCCCCCTCAGGGTTCGCGCTACTCCTGCGAGCAGTACTTC. Based on the CDR3 plus reference TRBV7-8 and TRBJ2-7, the full variable domain is GAGVSQSPRYKVAKRGQDVALRCDPISGHVSLFWYQQALGQGPEFLTYFQNEAQLDKSGLPSDRFFAERPEGSVSTLKIQRTQQEDSAVYLCASSPPQGSRYSCEQYFGPGTRLTVT.

This clonotype was seen more than once but under ten times. The rearrangement links TRBV28 to TRBJ2-5; D unresolved. This CDR3 has 13 residues. CDR1 is MDHEN and CDR2 is SYDVKM in the germline V gene. V lost 3 bases and J lost 3, with 8 bases in between. The CDR3 coding sequence is TGTGCCAGCAGTTTCGTGAGTGAAGAGACCCAGTACTTC. Residues: CASSFVSEETQYF.

The chain combines TRBV4-3 with TRBJ2-7; 8 bases fit TRBD1. Unmatched junction bases numbered 10, after V lost 0 bases and J lost 3 bases. Germline CDR1 is LGHNA and CDR2 is YSLEER. This CDR3 spans 17 amino acids. CDR3 protein: CASSQEWVGDRGYEQYF. Here the CDR3 DNA reads TGCGCCAGCAGCCAAGAATGGGTCGGAGACAGGGGCTACGAGCAGTACTTC.

This clonotype was seen at least ten times. The gene calls are TRBV27 and TRBJ2-7, with a tentative D call TRBD1 (5 bases). Trimming removed 3 bases at V and 0 bases at J, with 12 bases between. Germline V lookup: CDR1 MNHEY, CDR2 SMNVEV (reference sequence). CDR3 size: 15 residues. The CDR3 spells CASSLGGASSYEQYF. The DNA of the CDR3 is TGTGCCAGCAGTTTGGGTGGGGCCAGCTCCTACGAGCAGTACTTC.

Comments on this clonotype: This may arise from a read error, as a much more abundant clone is one base away. This rearrangement joins TRBV7-2 to TRBJ2-3; tentative D call: TRBD1 (6 bases). CDR1 SGHTA and CDR2 FQGNSA come from the germline V gene. Trimming pared 8 bases from V and 2 bases from J, leaving 17 bases between. The CDR3 length is 15 residues. The CDR3 reads CASGSQGQYTDTQYF. In DNA form, the CDR3 reads TGTGCCAGCGGCTCGCAGGGGCAATACACAGATACGCAGTATTTT.

This clonotype was picked up a small number of times. The rearrangement links TRBV4-3 to TRBJ2-1; 9 nucleotides align to TRBD2. After removal of 2 bases from V and 3 bases from J, the junction contained 5 bases not matched to a gene. The CDR3 has 16 amino acids. Germline assignment: CDR1 LGHNA and CDR2 YSLEER. In DNA form, the CDR3 reads TGCGCCAGCAGCCAACAAGCGGGAGGCGACTACAATGAGCAGTTCTTC. Protein product: CASSQQAGGDYNEQFF.

This rearrangement joins TRBV7-9 to TRBJ1-1; D is possibly TRBD1 (5 bases). Germline CDR1 and CDR2: SEHNR and FQNEAQ (reference sequence). The CDR3 runs 15 residues. The ends were cut back, 5 bases at V and 1 base at J, with 14 bases in the middle. The CDR3 loop is CASSPTTGANTEAFF. CDR3 DNA sequence: TGTGCCAGCAGCCCTACCACAGGAGCGAACACTGAAGCTTTCTTT.

This clonotype was detected a few times. V is TRBV30 and J is TRBJ2-7; maybe TRBD2 (5 bases). This CDR3 is built from 14 residues. V was clipped by 1 base and J by 7 bases, with 17 bases between them. Germline-derived CDR1 and CDR2 are GTSNPN and SVGIG (reference sequence). CDR3 nucleotides: TGTGCCTGGAGTGGAGCGGTGAAGAGATGGGAGCAGTACTTC. It codes for CAWSGAVKRWEQYF.

As to this clonotype: Lacking the conserved final phenylalanine or tryptophan, this CDR3 likely reflects a read error. V and J are TRBV10-3 and TRBJ2-7; 10 bases are shared with TRBD1. Per germline, CDR1 ENHRY and CDR2 SYGVKD. The junction had 7 bases not matched to a gene; V was cut back by 7 bases and J by 7 bases. This CDR3 region has 13 residues. The CDR3 nucleotides read TGTGCCATCACTCCGGGACAGGGGAGTGAGCAGTACCTT. Translating gives CAITPGQGSEQYL.

The J gene is TRBJ2-1, the V gene TRBV27; TRBD1 might be the D (5 bases). V dropped 5 bases and J dropped 12 bases, with 17 bases sitting between them. The CDR3 loop spans 13 amino acids. The V gene's germline CDR1 is MNHEY and CDR2 SMNVEV (reference sequence). CDR3 nucleotides: TGTGCCAGCAGTCCAGGGTCGCGGTCATGGCAGTTCTTC. The encoded protein is CASSPGSRSWQFF.

The table lists this clonotype with a few counts. The gene calls are TRBV10-3 and TRBJ2-5; TRBD1 might be the D (5 bases). V lost 1 base to trimming and J lost 3 bases, with 9 bases between them. The CDR3 is 14 amino acids. The V gene's germline CDR1 is ENHRY and CDR2 SYGVKD. CDR3 region: CAISEFRQKETQYF. The CDR3 nucleotides read TGTGCCATCAGTGAGTTTCGACAGAAAGAGACCCAGTACTTC.

The table lists this clonotype with many counts. V gene TRBV5-6 combines with J gene TRBJ2-5; 10 bases align to TRBD2. With V trimmed by 2 bases and J by 2 bases, 9 bases remained unmatched. This CDR3 spans 17 amino acids. Per germline, CDR1 SGHDT and CDR2 YYEEEE. CDR3 region: CASSFSGLAEAQETQYF. The CDR3 DNA is TGTGCCAGCAGCTTTTCTGGACTAGCGGAGGCTCAAGAGACCCAGTACTTC.

This clonotype was counted many times. The V and J genes are TRBV5-6 and TRBJ2-1; 7 positions agree with TRBD1. V lost 4 bases and J lost 10; bases outside the gene matches: 8. Germline CDR1 and CDR2: SGHDT and YYEEEE. The CDR3 has 13 amino acids. The DNA of the CDR3 is TGTGCCAGCAGCCCGACTTCGACAGGGGAGCAGTTCTTC. Translated, it gives CASSPTSTGEQFF.

In its sample, this clonotype was seen many times. The chain couples TRBV6-1 to TRBJ2-5; tentatively, D is TRBD1 (5 bases). Per the germline V gene, CDR1 is MNHNS and CDR2 is SASEGT. CDR3 length: 13 residues. V lost 7 bases and J 0 bases, leaving 9 bases between the germline ends. The CDR3 sequence is CASTSGHQETQYF. In nucleotides, the CDR3 is TGTGCCAGCACATCAGGGCACCAAGAGACCCAGTACTTC.

The chain couples TRBV6-1 to TRBJ1-6, with no clear D. Germline loops: CDR1 MNHNS, CDR2 SASEGT. The CDR3 sequence is 11 residues long. Trimming took 1 base from V and 8 from J, leaving 0 bases between them. In DNA, the CDR3 is TGTGCCAGCAGTGAAGATTCACCCCTCCACTTT. Its translation: CASSEDSPLHF.

This clonotype was seen repeatedly, ten times or more. This chain links TRBV6-2 or TRBV6-3 with TRBJ2-3, with a possible D match to TRBD1 (5 bases). Germline loops: CDR1 MNHEY, CDR2 SVGEGT. Trimming took off 6 bases at V and 4 bases at J, with 17 bases between the two ends. The CDR3 length is 15 residues. The CDR3 bases are TGTGCCAGCAGCCCTCTCCCCTCCAGGGCAGATACGCAGTATTTT. This encodes CASSPLPSRADTQYF.